This T cell receptor (beta chain) was found in a study of CD8 T cells in cerebrospinal fluid in Alzheimer's disease. From its re-call of the 10x single-cell sequencing reads, TCRdb lists each CDR3 protein once, without DNA. The repertoire shows about 1,500 distinct CDR3 sequences; the top ten hold 5% to 7%. CDR3 length: 14 residues. CDR1 and CDR2 (germline): GTSNPN, SVGIG (reference sequence). The chain recombines TRBV30 with TRBJ1-6; TCRdb's D call, TRBD1, is unchecked because there is no DNA. The receptor was isolated from a human donor with Alzheimer's disease. Sequences were obtained from cerebrospinal fluid. CDR3 protein: CAWRDRGSGSPLHF.